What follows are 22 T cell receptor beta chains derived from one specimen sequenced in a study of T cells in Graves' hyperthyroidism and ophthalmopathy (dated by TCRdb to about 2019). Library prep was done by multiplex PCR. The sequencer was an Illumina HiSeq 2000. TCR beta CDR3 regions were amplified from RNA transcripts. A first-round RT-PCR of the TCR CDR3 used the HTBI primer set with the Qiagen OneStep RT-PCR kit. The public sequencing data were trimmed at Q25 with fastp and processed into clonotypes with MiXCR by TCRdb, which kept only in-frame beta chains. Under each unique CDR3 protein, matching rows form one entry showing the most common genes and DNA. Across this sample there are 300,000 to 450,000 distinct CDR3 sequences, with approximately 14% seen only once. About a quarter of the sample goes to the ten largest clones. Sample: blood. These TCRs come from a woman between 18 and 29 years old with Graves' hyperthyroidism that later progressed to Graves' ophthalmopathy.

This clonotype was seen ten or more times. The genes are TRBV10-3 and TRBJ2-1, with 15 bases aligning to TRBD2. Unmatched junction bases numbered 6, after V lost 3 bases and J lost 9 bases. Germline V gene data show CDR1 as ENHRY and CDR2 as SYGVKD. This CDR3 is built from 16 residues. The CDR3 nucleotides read TGTGCCATCAGTGACCTTGGACTAGCGGGAGGGATTGAGCAGTTCTTC. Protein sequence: CAISDLGLAGGIEQFF.

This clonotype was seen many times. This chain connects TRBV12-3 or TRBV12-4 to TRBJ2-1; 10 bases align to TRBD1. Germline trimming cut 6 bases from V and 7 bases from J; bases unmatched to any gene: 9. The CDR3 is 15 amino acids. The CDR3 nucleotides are TGTGCCAGCAGCCGCCCGGGACAGGGGTGGAATGAGCAGTTCTTC. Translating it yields CASSRPGQGWNEQFF.

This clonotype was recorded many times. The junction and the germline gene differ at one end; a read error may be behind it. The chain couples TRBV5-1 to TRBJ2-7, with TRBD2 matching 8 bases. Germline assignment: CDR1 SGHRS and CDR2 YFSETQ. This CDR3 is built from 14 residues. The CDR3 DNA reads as TGTGCCAGCAGCTTCAGCGGGAGCTCCTACGAGCAGTACTTC. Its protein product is CASSFSGSSYEQYF.

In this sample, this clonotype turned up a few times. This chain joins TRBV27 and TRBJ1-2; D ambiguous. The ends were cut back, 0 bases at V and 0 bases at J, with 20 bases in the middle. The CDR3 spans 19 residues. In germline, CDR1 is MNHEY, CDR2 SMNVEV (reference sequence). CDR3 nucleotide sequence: TGTGCCAGCAGTTTATCCACAGTGTTGCGAGTAGAAACTAACTATGGCTACACCTTC. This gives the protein CASSLSTVLRVETNYGYTF.

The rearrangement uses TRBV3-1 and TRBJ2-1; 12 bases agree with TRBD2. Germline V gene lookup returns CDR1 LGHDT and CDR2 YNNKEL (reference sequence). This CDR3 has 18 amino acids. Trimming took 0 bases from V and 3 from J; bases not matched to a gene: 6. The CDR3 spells CASSQEGRLAGVYNEQFF. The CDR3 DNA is TGTGCCAGCAGCCAAGAAGGTAGACTAGCGGGAGTCTACAATGAGCAGTTCTTC.

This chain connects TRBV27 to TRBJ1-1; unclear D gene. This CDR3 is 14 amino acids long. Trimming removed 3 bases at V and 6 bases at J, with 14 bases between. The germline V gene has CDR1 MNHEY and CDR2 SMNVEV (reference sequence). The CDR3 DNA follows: TGTGCCAGCAGTTTTCGACACGGCTACCCTGAAGCTTTCTTT. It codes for CASSFRHGYPEAFF.

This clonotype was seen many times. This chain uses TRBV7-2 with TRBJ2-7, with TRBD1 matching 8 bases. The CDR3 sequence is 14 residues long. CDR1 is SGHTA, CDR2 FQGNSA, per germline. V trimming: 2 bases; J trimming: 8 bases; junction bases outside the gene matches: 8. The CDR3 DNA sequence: TGTGCCAGCAGCTTAACCATGCAGGGGGCTAAGCAGTACTTC. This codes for CASSLTMQGAKQYF.

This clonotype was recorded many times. CDR3: CASSFNGVWSNQPQHF. The CDR3 DNA reads TGTGCCAGCAGTTTTAACGGGGTATGGAGCAATCAGCCCCAGCATTTT. The chain couples TRBV12-3 or TRBV12-4 to TRBJ1-5; D is unresolved. CDR3 length: 16 residues. V lost 3 bases, J lost 1 base, and 13 bases lay in between.

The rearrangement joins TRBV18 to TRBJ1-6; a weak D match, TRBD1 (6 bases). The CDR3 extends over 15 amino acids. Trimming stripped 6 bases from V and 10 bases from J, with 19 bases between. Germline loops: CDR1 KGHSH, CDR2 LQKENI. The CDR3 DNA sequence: TGTGCCAGCTCCCAGGTCCCAGGGGTGGCGTCACCCCTCCACTTT. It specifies CASSQVPGVASPLHF.

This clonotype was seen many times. CDR3 DNA sequence: TGCAGTGCAAATGGACAGGGTTCAATGAACACTGAAGCTTTCTTT. It encodes CSANGQGSMNTEAFF. V and J are TRBV20-1 and TRBJ1-1, with 8 positions matching TRBD1. Germline CDR1 DFQATT, CDR2 SNEGSKA (reference sequence). CDR3 length equals 15 residues. V gave up 6 bases and J gave up 0 bases; unmatched junction bases: 9.

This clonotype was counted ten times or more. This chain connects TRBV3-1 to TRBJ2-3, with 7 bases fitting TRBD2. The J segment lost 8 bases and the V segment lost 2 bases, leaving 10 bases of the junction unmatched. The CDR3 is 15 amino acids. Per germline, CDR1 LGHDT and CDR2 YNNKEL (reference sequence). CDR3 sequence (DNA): TGTGCCAGCAGCCAAACGCGAGGGGTAGCGGGTACGCAGTATTTT. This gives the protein CASSQTRGVAGTQYF.

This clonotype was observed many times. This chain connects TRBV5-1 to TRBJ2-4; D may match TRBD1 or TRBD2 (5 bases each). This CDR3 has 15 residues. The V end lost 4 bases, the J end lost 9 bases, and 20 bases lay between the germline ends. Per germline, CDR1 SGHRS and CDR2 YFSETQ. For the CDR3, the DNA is TGCGCCAGCAGCCTACTCGGGGACCTCGATGGCATTCAGTACTTC. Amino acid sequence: CASSLLGDLDGIQYF.

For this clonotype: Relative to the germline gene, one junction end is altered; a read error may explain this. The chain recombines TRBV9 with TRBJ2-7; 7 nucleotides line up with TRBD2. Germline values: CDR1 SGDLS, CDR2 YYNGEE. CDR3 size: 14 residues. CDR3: CASSVGGSSYGQYF. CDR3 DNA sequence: TGTGCCAGCAGCGTAGGCGGGAGCTCCTACGGGCAGTACTTC.

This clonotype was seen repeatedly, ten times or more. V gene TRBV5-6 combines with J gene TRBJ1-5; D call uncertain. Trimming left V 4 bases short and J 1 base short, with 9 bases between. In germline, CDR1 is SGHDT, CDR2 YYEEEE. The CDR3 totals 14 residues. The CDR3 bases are TGTGCCAGCAGCATCGGACTGAGCAATCAGCCCCAGCATTTT. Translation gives CASSIGLSNQPQHF.

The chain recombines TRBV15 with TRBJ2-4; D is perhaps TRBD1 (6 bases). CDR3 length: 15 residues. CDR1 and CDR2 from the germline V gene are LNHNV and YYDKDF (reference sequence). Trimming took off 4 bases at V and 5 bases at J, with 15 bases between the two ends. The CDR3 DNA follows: TGTGCCACCAGCATAGTAGGGGGATCGGAAAACATTCAGTACTTC. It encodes CATSIVGGSENIQYF.

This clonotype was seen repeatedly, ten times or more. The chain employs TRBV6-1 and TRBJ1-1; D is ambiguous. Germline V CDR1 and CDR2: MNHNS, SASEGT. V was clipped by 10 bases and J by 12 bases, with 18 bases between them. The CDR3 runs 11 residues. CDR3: CATRTYLGSFF. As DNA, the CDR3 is TGTGCCACCCGGACTTACTTAGGTTCTTTCTTT.

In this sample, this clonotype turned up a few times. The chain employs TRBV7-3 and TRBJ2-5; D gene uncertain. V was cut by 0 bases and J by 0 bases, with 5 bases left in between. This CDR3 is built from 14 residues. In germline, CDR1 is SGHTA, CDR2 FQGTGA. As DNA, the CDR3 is TGTGCCAGCAGCTTAACGTTACACCAAGAGACCCAGTACTTC. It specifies CASSLTLHQETQYF.

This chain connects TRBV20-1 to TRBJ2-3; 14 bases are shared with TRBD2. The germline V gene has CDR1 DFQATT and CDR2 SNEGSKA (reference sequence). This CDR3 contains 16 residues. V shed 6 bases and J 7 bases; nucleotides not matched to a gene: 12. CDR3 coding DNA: TGCAGTGCCGAATTTGCGGGACTAGCGGGAGTATATACGCAGTATTTT. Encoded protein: CSAEFAGLAGVYTQYF.

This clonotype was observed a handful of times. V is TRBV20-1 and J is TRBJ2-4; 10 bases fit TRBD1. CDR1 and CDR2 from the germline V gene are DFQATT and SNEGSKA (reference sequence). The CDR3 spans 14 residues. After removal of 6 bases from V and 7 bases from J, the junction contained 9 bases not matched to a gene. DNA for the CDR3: TGCAGTGCAACGAGGACAGGGGGGGTGAACATTCAGTACTTC. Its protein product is CSATRTGGVNIQYF.

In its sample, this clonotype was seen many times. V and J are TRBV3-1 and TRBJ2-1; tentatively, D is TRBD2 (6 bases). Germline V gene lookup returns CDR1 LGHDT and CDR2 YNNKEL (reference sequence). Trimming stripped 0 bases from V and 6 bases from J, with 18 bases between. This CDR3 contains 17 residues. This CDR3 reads CASSQEAPGRSGNEQFF. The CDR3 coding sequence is TGTGCCAGCAGCCAAGAGGCCCCAGGGAGGTCGGGCAATGAGCAGTTCTTC.

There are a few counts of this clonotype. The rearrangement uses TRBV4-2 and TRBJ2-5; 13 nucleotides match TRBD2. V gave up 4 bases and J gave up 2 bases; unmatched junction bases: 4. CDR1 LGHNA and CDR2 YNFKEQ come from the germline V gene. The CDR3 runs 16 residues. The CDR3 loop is CASSRGLAGEQETQYF. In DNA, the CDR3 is TGTGCCAGCAGCCGCGGACTAGCGGGAGAACAAGAGACCCAGTACTTC.

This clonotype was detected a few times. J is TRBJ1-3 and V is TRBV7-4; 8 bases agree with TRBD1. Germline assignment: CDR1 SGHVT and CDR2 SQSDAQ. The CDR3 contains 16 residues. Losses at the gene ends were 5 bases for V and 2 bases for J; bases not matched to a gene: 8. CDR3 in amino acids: CASSPRTGSAGNTIYF. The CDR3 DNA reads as TGTGCCAGCAGCCCCCGGACAGGGAGTGCTGGAAACACCATATATTTT.